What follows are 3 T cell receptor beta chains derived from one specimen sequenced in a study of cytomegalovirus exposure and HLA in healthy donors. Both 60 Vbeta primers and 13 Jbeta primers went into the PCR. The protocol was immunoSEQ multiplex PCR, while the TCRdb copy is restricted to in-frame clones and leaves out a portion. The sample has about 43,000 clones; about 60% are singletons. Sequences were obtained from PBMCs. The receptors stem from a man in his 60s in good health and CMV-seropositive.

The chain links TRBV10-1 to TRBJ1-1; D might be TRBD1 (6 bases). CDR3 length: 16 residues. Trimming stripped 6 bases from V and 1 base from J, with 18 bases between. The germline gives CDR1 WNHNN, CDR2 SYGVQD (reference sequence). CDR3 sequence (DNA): TGCGCCAGCAGGAGGGTGAAGGGGGGGGAGAACACTGAAGCTTTCTTT. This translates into CASRRVKGGENTEAFF.

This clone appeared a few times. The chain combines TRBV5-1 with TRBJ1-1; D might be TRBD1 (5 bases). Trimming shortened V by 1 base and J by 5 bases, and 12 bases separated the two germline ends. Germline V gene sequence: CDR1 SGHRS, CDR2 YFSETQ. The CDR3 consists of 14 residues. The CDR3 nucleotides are TGCGCCAGCAGCTTGAGTCAGGGAATAACTGAAGCTTTCTTT. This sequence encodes CASSLSQGITEAFF.

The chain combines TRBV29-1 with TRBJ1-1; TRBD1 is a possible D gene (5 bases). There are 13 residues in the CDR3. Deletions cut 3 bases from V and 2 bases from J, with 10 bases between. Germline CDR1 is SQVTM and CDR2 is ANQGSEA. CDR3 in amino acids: CSVDPQGNTEAFF. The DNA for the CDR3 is TGCAGCGTTGATCCCCAGGGAAACACTGAAGCTTTCTTT.